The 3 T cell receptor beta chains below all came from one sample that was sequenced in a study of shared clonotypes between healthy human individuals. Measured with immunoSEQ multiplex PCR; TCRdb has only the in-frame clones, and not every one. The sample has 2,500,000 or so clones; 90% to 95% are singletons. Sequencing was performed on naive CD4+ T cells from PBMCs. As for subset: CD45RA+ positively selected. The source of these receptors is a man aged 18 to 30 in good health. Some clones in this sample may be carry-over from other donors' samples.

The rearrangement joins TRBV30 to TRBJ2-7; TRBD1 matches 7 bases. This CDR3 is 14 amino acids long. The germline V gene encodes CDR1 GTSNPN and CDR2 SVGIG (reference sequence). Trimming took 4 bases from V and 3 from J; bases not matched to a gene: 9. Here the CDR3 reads CAWKRKGGDYEQYF. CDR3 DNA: TGTGCCTGGAAGCGTAAAGGGGGCGACTACGAGCAGTACTTC.

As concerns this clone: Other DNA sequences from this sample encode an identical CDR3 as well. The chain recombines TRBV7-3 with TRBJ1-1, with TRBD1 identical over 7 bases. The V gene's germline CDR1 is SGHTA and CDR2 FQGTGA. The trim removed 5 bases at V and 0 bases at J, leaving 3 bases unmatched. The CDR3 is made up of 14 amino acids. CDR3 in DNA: TGTGCCAGCAGCCGGGACAGCATGAACACTGAAGCTTTCTTT. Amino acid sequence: CASSRDSMNTEAFF.

In DNA, the CDR3 is TGTGCCTGGAGTGTAGGGTGGCTAGCGGGAGGAGAGACCCAGTACTTC. This encodes CAWSVGWLAGGETQYF. The chain joins TRBV30 to TRBJ2-5; 11 bases align to TRBD2. The CDR3 spans 16 residues. J gave up 4 bases and V 0 bases, and 7 bases lay outside the gene matches. From germline, CDR1 is GTSNPN and CDR2 SVGIG (reference sequence).